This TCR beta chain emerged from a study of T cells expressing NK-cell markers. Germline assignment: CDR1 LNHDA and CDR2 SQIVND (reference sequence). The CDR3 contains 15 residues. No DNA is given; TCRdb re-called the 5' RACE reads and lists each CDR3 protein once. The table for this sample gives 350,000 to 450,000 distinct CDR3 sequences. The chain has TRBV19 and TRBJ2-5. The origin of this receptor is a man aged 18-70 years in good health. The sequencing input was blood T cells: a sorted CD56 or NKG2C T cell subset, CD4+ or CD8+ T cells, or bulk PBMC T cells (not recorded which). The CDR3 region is CASRDLVGTQETQYF.